What follows describes a single T cell receptor (beta chain). The sample is drawn from a study of blood T cell repertoires in COVID-19. Study-level background: The origin of the acute and convalescent COVID-19 samples was the United States, Italy and Spain. T cells, B-cell-depleted T cells, or PBMCs provided the cDNA or gDNA that served as material.

The CDR3 contains 14 residues. V gave up 6 bases and J gave up 9 bases, with 15 bases separating them. Germline V gene lookup returns CDR1 SNHLY and CDR2 FYNNEI. As originally analysed: Reference gene primer amplification yielded estimated nucleated cell counts. The assay was immunoSEQ multiplex PCR, and TCRdb's table has in-frame clones only and misses some. That table is the source of V, J and clone size, and D and trimming were worked out from the DNA. The data contain some 200,000 clones, about 82% of them singletons. The chain is built from TRBV2 and TRBJ1-6; D is uncertain. The origin of this receptor is a woman aged 80 or older with acute or convalescent COVID-19. Sequencing was done on a sample of peripheral blood. CDR3 sequence: CASREDRLVSPLHF. The CDR3 DNA sequence: TGTGCCAGCAGGGAGGATAGGTTGGTTTCACCCCTCCACTTT.